Below, 4 T cell receptor beta chains from the same sample are listed, as sequenced in a study of graft-versus-host responses after intestinal transplantation. Antigens of these TCRs are unknown. Profiling relied on immunoSEQ multiplex PCR, and the TCRdb table lists in-frame clones only, not all of them. The sample has tens of thousands of clones; roughly 84% are singletons. The source was unstimulated CD4+ T cells sorted from spleen or lymph node cells, collected before transplant. The receptors here all came from a human donor who was the organ donor for an intestinal transplant.

The chain couples TRBV28 to TRBJ1-2, with 12 bases aligning to TRBD1. Germline trimming cut 6 bases from V and 8 bases from J; bases unmatched to any gene: 10. CDR3 length: 15 residues. From germline, CDR1 is MDHEN and CDR2 SYDVKM. CDR3 nucleotides: TGTGCCAGCAGCTACCGGGACAGGGGGCTGCAGGGCTACACCTTC. Protein: CASSYRDRGLQGYTF.

Regarding this clone: At one end the junction does not follow the germline gene, possibly because of a read error. The J gene is TRBJ2-5, the V gene TRBV7-7; TRBD1 might be the D (6 bases). Germline values: CDR1 SSHAT, CDR2 FNYEAQ (reference sequence). The CDR3 has 15 amino acids. The CDR3 is CASSVGQIPQETQYF. CDR3 in DNA: TGTGCTAGCAGCGTTGGACAGATCCCCCAAGAGACCCAGTACTTC.

J is TRBJ1-2 and V is TRBV28; a possible D gene is TRBD1 (5 bases). Deletions cut 7 bases from V and 0 bases from J, with 12 bases between. Looked up from germline, CDR1 is MDHEN and CDR2 is SYDVKM. CDR3 length: 14 amino acids. CDR3 in amino acids: CASTRQQANYGYTF. CDR3 nucleotide sequence: TGTGCCAGCACCCGACAGCAAGCTAACTATGGCTACACCTTC.

The chain has TRBV19 and TRBJ2-7; weak D call: TRBD2 (7 bases). The CDR3 sequence is 15 residues long. Trimming cost V 5 bases and J 2 bases, with 16 bases left between them. The V gene's germline CDR1 is LNHDA and CDR2 SQIVND (reference sequence). CDR3 sequence reads: CASSVKGGETYEQYV. The DNA for the CDR3 is TGTGCCAGTAGTGTAAAAGGGGGGGAGACCTACGAGCAGTACGTC.